What follows describes a single T cell receptor (beta chain). The target antigen is unknown. Sequencing used immunoSEQ multiplex PCR; TCRdb keeps in-frame clones, though not all of them. The sample contains approximately 25,000 clones, about three quarters of which appear only once. The sample is drawn from a study of a mutant IDH1 vaccine in newly diagnosed glioma. Findings of the study overall: In about 93% of patients, immune responses induced by the vaccine occurred.

Germline V gene lookup returns CDR1 SGHTS and CDR2 YDEGEE. V dropped 4 bases and J dropped 7; count of bases not matched to a gene: 8. This CDR3 has 16 amino acids. Time point indicated: week 5, during vaccination. In the vaccine, a single dose held 300 ug of the mutant IDH1 20-mer peptide, along with topical imiquimod. The receptor was isolated from a man aged 35-49 years with glioma. Sequences were derived from PBMCs, sampled from a glioma patient whose treatment included an IDH1 peptide vaccine. V gene TRBV5-8 combines with J gene TRBJ2-1; the match to TRBD2 covers 13 bases. CDR3 region: CASSPPGTSGKNEQFF. The CDR3 DNA is TGTGCCAGCAGCCCGCCCGGGACTAGCGGGAAAAATGAGCAGTTCTTC.